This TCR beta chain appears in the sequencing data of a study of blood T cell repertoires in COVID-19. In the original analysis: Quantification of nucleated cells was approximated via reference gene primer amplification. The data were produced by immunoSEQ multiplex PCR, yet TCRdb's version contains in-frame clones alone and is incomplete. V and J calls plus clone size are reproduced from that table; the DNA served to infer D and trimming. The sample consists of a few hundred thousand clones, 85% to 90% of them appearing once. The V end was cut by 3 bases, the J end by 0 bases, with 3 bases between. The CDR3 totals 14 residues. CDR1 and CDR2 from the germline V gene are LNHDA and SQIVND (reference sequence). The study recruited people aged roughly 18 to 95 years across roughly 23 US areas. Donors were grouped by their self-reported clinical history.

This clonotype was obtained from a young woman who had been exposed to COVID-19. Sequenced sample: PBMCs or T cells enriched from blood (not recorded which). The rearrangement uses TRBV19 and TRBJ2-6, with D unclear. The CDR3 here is CASSMSSGANVLTF. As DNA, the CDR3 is TGTGCCAGTAGTATGAGCTCTGGGGCCAACGTCCTGACTTTC.